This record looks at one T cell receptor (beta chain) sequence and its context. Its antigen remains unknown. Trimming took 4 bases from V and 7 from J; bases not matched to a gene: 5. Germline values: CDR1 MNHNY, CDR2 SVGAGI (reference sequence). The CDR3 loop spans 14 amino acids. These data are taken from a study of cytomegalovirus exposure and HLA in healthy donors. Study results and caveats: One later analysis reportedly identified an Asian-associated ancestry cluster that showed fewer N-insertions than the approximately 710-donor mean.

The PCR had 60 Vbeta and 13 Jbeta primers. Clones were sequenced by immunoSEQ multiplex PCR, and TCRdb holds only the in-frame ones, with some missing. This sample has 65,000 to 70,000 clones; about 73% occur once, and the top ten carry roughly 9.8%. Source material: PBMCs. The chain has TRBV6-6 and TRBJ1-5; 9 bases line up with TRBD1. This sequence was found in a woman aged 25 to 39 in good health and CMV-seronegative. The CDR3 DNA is TGTGCCAGCAGTTTGGGACAGGGCGACCAGCCCCAGCATTTT. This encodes CASSLGQGDQPQHF.